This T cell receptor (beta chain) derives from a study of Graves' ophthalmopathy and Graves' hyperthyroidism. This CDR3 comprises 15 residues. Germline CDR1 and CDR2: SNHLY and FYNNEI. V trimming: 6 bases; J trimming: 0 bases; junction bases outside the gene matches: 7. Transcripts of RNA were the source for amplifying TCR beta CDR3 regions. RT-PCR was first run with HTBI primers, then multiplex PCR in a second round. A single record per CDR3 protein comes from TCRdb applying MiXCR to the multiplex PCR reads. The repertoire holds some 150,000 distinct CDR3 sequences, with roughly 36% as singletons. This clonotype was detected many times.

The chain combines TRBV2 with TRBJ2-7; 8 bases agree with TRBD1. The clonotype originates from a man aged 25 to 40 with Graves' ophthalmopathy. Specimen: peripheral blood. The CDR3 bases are TGTGCCAGCAGAGAGGACAGGGCTATCTCCTACGAGCAGTACTTC. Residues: CASREDRAISYEQYF.